This T cell receptor (beta chain) was found in a study of T cells in Graves' hyperthyroidism and ophthalmopathy. Broader study findings: Blood also carried most thyroid clonotypes expanded above 0.001.

J gave up 9 bases and V 6 bases, and 8 bases lay outside the gene matches. Germline V gene data show CDR1 as DFQATT and CDR2 as SNEGSKA (reference sequence). CDR3 length: 14 residues. Exclusion followed for patients with uncontrolled infection, other autoimmune disease, pregnancy or lactation. This clonotype was counted between two and nine times. As yet, its antigen is unknown. TCR beta CDR3 regions were amplified from RNA. HTBI primers drove first-round RT-PCR of the TCR CDR3. A single record per CDR3 protein comes from TCRdb applying MiXCR to the multiplex PCR reads. The sample consists of around 270,000 distinct CDR3 sequences, around a fifth of them appearing once.

The receptor was derived from a man aged 50 to 60 with Graves' ophthalmopathy. V usage is TRBV20-1 and J usage is TRBJ1-6; 10 bases match TRBD1. Sample: blood. CDR3 sequence: CSAEGGTGVSPLHF. The CDR3 DNA follows: TGCAGTGCCGAGGGCGGGACAGGGGTTTCACCCCTCCACTTT.